This TCR beta chain was found in a study of regulatory T cells in long-lasting Graves disease. Construction of TCR beta libraries relied on iRepertoire HTBI primers and on Arm-PCR targeting CDR3 regions. One entry per CDR3 protein, called by TCRdb with MiXCR from the multiplex PCR reads. The sample has about 400,000 distinct CDR3 sequences, less than 25% seen once. The sample's time point: persistent/refractory GD, antithyroid drugs over 5 years with positive TRAb. Scientists built the TCR library using RNA that was extracted from PBMCs. The input for sequencing was peripheral blood mononuclear cells (PBMCs), taken when the disease was refractory, from a patient treated with antithyroid drugs. The clonotype originates from a female donor with Graves disease.

Here the CDR3 DNA reads TGCAGTGCTAGAAAACAGGGGGTAAATGAAAAACTGTTTTTT. Translation: CSARKQGVNEKLFF. The rearrangement links TRBV20-1 to TRBJ1-4, with 8 bases identical to TRBD1. The CDR3 extends over 14 amino acids. Trimming removed 2 bases from V and 5 bases from J; junction bases left unmatched: 4. Germline CDR1 is DFQATT and CDR2 is SNEGSKA (reference sequence).